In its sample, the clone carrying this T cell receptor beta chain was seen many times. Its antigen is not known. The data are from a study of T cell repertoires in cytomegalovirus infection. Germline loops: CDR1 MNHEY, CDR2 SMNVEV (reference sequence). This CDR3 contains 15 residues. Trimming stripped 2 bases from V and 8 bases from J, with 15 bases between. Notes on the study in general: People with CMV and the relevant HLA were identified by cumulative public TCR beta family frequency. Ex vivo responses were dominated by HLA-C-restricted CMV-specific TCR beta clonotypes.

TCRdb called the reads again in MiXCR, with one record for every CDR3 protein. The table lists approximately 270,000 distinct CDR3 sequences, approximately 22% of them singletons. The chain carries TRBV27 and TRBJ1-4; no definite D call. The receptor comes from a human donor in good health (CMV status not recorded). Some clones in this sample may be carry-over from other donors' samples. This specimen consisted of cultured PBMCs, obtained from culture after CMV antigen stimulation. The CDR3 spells CASSLTSRDGEKLFF. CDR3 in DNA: TGTGCCAGCAGTTTAACTAGTAGAGATGGGGAAAAACTGTTTTTT.